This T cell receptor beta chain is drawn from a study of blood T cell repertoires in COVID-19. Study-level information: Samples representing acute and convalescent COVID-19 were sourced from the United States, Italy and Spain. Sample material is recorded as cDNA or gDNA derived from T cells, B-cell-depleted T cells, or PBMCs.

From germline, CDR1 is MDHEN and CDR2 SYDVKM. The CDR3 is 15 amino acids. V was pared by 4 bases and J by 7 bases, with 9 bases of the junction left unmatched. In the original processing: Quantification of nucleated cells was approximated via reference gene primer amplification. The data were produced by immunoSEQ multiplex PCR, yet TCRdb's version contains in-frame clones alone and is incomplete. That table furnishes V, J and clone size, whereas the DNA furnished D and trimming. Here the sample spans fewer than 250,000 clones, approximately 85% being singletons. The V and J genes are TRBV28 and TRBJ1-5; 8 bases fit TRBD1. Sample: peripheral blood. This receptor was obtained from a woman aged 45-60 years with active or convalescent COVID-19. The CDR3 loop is CASSSPTTGDQPQHF. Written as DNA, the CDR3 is TGTGCCAGCAGTTCACCTACGACAGGGGACCAGCCCCAGCATTTT.